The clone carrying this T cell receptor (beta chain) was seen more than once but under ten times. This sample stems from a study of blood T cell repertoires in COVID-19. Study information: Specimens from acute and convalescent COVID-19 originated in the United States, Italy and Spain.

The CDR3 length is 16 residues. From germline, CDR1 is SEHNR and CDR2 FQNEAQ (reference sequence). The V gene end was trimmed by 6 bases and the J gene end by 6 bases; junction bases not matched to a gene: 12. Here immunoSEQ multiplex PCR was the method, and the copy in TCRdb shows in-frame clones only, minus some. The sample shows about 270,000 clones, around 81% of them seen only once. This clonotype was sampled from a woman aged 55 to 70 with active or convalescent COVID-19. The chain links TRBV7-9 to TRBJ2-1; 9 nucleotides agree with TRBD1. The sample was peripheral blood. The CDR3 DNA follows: TGTGCCAGCAGACCCCGGGACAGGGTCCCCCTCAATGAGCAGTTCTTC. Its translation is CASRPRDRVPLNEQFF. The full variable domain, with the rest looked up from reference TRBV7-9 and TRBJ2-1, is DTGVSQNPRHKITKRGQNVTFRCDPISEHNRLYWYRQTLGQGPEFLTYFQNEAQLEKSRLLSDRFSAERPKGSFSTLEIQRTEQGDSAMYLCASRPRDRVPLNEQFFGPGTRLTVL.